Listed here is a single T cell receptor beta chain. What it binds is unknown. Germline V gene data show CDR1 as SGHAT and CDR2 as FQDESV (reference sequence). The CDR3 covers 12 residues. Trimming removed 4 bases at V and 2 bases at J, with 6 bases between. The data stem from a study of PD-1 blockade in classical Hodgkin lymphoma. Findings and caveats of the study: Diversity in CD4+ TCRs, unlike that measured in CD8+ TCRs, had risen significantly by C4D1.

Measured with immunoSEQ multiplex PCR; TCRdb has only the in-frame clones, and not every one. The repertoire holds roughly 56,000 clones, with nearly 90% as singletons. Time point described: cycle 4 day 1 (C4D1), after six to seven weeks of nivolumab. Every patient experienced relapse after autologous stem cell transplantation, and brentuximab vedotin exposure varied. The chain employs TRBV11-1 and TRBJ2-7; D uncertain. The sample in question was peripheral blood mononuclear cells (PBMCs), obtained before the fourth cycle of nivolumab. The clonotype originates from a human donor with classical Hodgkin lymphoma. The DNA for the CDR3 is TGTGCCAGCAGCTCCGAGCCCTACGAGCAGTACTTC. This translates into CASSSEPYEQYF.